Shown below are 24 T cell receptor beta chains from a single sample sequenced in a study of blood T cells in healthy people across ages. Next came a second PCR, run for about 6 to 12 cycles, which used a sample-barcoded 5' primer along with a J-beta primer mix. TCRdb reprocessed the 5' RACE reads via MiXCR and lists one record per CDR3 protein. The sample consists of around 1,900,000 distinct CDR3 sequences, roughly two fifths of them appearing once. Sequenced sample: blood. The receptors originated from a human donor in good health.

The chain has TRBV6-5 and TRBJ2-6, with unresolved D. This CDR3 is 17 amino acids long. V shed 2 bases and J shed 0 bases, with 11 bases lying between them. Germline assignment: CDR1 MNHEY and CDR2 SVGAGI. CDR3 in amino acids: CASSYVSPTSGANVLTF. The CDR3 nucleotides are TGTGCCAGCAGTTACGTATCCCCAACCTCTGGGGCCAACGTCCTGACTTTC.

The rearrangement joins TRBV20-1 to TRBJ2-1; TRBD2 might be the D (6 bases). Germline loops: CDR1 DFQATT, CDR2 SNEGSKA (reference sequence). This CDR3 has 13 amino acids. Trimming left V 3 bases short and J 5 bases short, with 11 bases between. The CDR3 loop reads CSASRSGHNEQFF. For the CDR3, the DNA is TGCAGTGCTAGCCGTAGCGGTCACAATGAGCAGTTCTTC.

The table lists this clonotype with a few counts. The chain links TRBV5-6 to TRBJ2-4, with D hard to call. Gene TRBJ2-7 matches the end of the DNA better, so the J call may be wrong. Germline V gives CDR1 SGHDT, CDR2 YYEEEE. The CDR3 extends over 15 amino acids. In DNA, the CDR3 is TGTGCCAGCAGCTCGCTTGTCGTCGGTAGTGTCGAGCAGTACTTC. It yields the protein CASSSLVVGSVEQYF.

DNA for the CDR3: TGTGCCAGTAGTATCCTCGGGTTCTCGTCTTTCTTT. Its protein product is CASSILGFSSFF. The chain links TRBV19 to TRBJ1-1; D not certain. Trimming stripped 3 bases from V and 12 bases from J, with 14 bases between. The germline gives CDR1 LNHDA, CDR2 SQIVND (reference sequence). The CDR3 runs 12 residues. The whole variable domain, filled in from reference TRBV19 and TRBJ1-1, reads DGGITQSPKYLFRKEGQNVTLSCEQNLNHDAMYWYRQDPGQGLRLIYYSQIVNDFQKGDIAEGYSVSREKKESFPLTVTSAQKNPTAFYLCASSILGFSSFFGQGTRLTVV.

The chain combines TRBV6-6 with TRBJ2-6; the match to TRBD1 covers 7 bases. Per the germline V gene, CDR1 is MNHNY and CDR2 is SVGAGI (reference sequence). The junction had 5 bases not matched to a gene; V was cut back by 6 bases and J by 0 bases. The CDR3 is 16 residues long. The DNA for the CDR3 is TGTGCCAGCAGGTCGGGACAGCTCTCTGGGGCCAACGTCCTGACTTTC. Amino acid sequence: CASRSGQLSGANVLTF.

The rearrangement joins TRBV5-6 to TRBJ2-7; 7 positions match TRBD1. Germline V gives CDR1 SGHDT, CDR2 YYEEEE. The CDR3 is made up of 16 amino acids. The trim removed 3 bases at V and 0 bases at J, leaving 9 bases unmatched. In DNA form, the CDR3 reads TGTGCCAGCAGCTCAATTGGGGACAGATTCTCCTACGAGCAGTACTTC. Protein product: CASSSIGDRFSYEQYF.

In its sample, this clonotype was seen a few times. The V and J genes are TRBV9 and TRBJ2-1, with a tentative D call TRBD2 (5 bases). CDR1 and CDR2 from the germline V gene are SGDLS and YYNGEE. V lost 1 base and J lost 5, with 13 bases in between. The CDR3 is 15 amino acids. The CDR3 loop is CASSVIPLGDNEQFF. The CDR3 nucleotides read TGTGCCAGCAGCGTAATACCGTTGGGAGACAATGAGCAGTTCTTC.

The V call is TRBV6-1, the J call TRBJ1-1; no clear D. This CDR3 is 15 amino acids long. The germline gives CDR1 MNHNS, CDR2 SASEGT. Trimming stripped 3 bases from V and 0 bases from J, with 11 bases between. The CDR3 is CASSDAGGLNTEAFF. Here the CDR3 DNA reads TGTGCCAGCAGTGATGCGGGCGGATTGAACACTGAAGCTTTCTTT.

The chain carries TRBV2 and TRBJ1-5; 7 nucleotides align to TRBD1. The CDR3 is made up of 16 amino acids. The V segment lost 3 bases and the J segment 2 bases; nucleotides outside the gene matches: 7. Germline CDR1 and CDR2: SNHLY and FYNNEI. CDR3 sequence (DNA): TGTGCCAGCAGTGAGGCCCCCGGGACAGGCAATCAGCCCCAGCATTTT. It specifies CASSEAPGTGNQPQHF.

The V call is TRBV7-9, the J call TRBJ1-4; 8 nucleotides match TRBD1. The V gene's germline CDR1 is SEHNR and CDR2 FQNEAQ (reference sequence). The junction had 7 bases not matched to a gene; V was cut back by 6 bases and J by 7 bases. The CDR3 totals 14 residues. The CDR3 is CASRPQGGGEKLFF. CDR3 nucleotide sequence: TGTGCCAGCAGACCACAGGGGGGGGGTGAAAAACTGTTTTTT.

This clonotype came up once. V usage is TRBV27 and J usage is TRBJ2-7, with TRBD1 as a possible D gene (5 bases). The CDR3 consists of 16 residues. V was cut by 2 bases and J by 0 bases, with 14 bases left in between. Per the germline V gene, CDR1 is MNHEY and CDR2 is SMNVEV (reference sequence). The CDR3 DNA reads TGTGCCAGCAGTTTAGGGGCGCCCTCTGGCTCCTACGAGCAGTACTTC. Protein: CASSLGAPSGSYEQYF.

The genes are TRBV12-3 or TRBV12-4 and TRBJ1-1, with D perhaps TRBD1 (5 bases). The CDR3 loop spans 14 amino acids. V lost 3 bases, J lost 3 bases, and 11 bases lay in between. The CDR3 sequence: CASSFRGEHTEAFF. In DNA form, the CDR3 reads TGTGCCAGCAGTTTTCGGGGGGAGCACACTGAAGCTTTCTTT.

This rearrangement joins TRBV20-1 to TRBJ1-4; D gene unclear. Germline CDR1 and CDR2: DFQATT and SNEGSKA (reference sequence). Deletions cut 7 bases from V and 0 bases from J, with 12 bases between. This CDR3 is 14 amino acids long. The CDR3 spells CSVFVGTTNEKLFF. The CDR3 DNA is TGCAGTGTGTTCGTGGGAACAACTAATGAAAAACTGTTTTTT.

This chain connects TRBV4-1 to TRBJ2-7; TRBD2 matches at 9 bases. V was clipped by 2 bases and J by 2 bases; unmatched bases: 13. From germline, CDR1 is MGHRA and CDR2 YSYEKL. This CDR3 region has 18 residues. Here the CDR3 DNA reads TGCGCCAGCAGCCAAATTCCGATTAGCGGGGGATATACCTACGAGCAGTACTTC. Protein: CASSQIPISGGYTYEQYF.

The chain combines TRBV28 with TRBJ1-4; 9 nucleotides match TRBD1. J lost 8 bases, V lost 6 bases, and 13 bases had no gene match. The CDR3 is made up of 16 amino acids. The germline V gene encodes CDR1 MDHEN and CDR2 SYDVKM. The CDR3 loop reads CASSPSSGTGWEKLFF. The CDR3 bases are TGTGCCAGCAGCCCCTCCTCCGGGACAGGGTGGGAAAAACTGTTTTTT.

The chain carries TRBV7-3 and TRBJ1-5; unclear D gene. V lost 5 bases, J lost 5 bases, and 7 bases lay in between. Germline V gene sequence: CDR1 SGHTA, CDR2 FQGTGA. This CDR3 has 12 amino acids. The CDR3 DNA sequence: TGTGCCAGCAGCCCCGCGGATCAGCCCCAGCATTTT. It encodes CASSPADQPQHF.

This clonotype was seen more than once but under ten times. The chain joins TRBV28 to TRBJ2-5; D possibly uses TRBD1 or TRBD2 (6 bases each). The J call may be faulty, since TRBJ2-7 better matches the DNA end. Germline lookup yields CDR1 MDHEN and CDR2 SYDVKM. The CDR3 spans 11 residues. The CDR3 loop reads CVSGEAREQYF. CDR3 nucleotides: TGTGTGTCAGGGGAGGCTCGCGAGCAGTACTTC.

This clonotype was seen a handful of times. The CDR3 region has the DNA TGTGCCATCAGTGAGACGGATTACGAGCAGTACTTC. It codes for CAISETDYEQYF. The chain couples TRBV10-3 to TRBJ2-7; unclear D gene. V lost 2 bases to trimming and J lost 4 bases, with 6 bases between them. The CDR3 extends over 12 amino acids. In germline, CDR1 is ENHRY, CDR2 SYGVKD.

This clonotype was counted between two and nine times. The chain recombines TRBV12-3 or TRBV12-4 with TRBJ2-7, with 8 bases aligning to TRBD1. This CDR3 is built from 15 residues. Trimming at V came to 3 bases and at J to 4 bases, leaving 8 bases not matched to a gene. The CDR3 DNA follows: TGTGCCAGCAGTTTTCTGCCAGGGGGCGCTTACGAGCAGTACTTC. Protein: CASSFLPGGAYEQYF.

This clonotype was recorded only once. The chain employs TRBV28 and TRBJ2-7; tentatively, D is TRBD1 (6 bases). CDR3 size: 15 residues. Germline CDR1 MDHEN, CDR2 SYDVKM. Deletions cut 3 bases from V and 5 bases from J, with 17 bases between. CDR3 sequence: CASSLVGRGSDEQYF. Here the CDR3 DNA reads TGTGCCAGCAGTTTGGTTGGCAGGGGCTCGGACGAGCAGTACTTC.

This chain connects TRBV5-1 to TRBJ1-1; 7 bases line up with TRBD1. Trimming took 4 bases from V and 1 from J; bases not matched to a gene: 7. CDR1 SGHRS and CDR2 YFSETQ come from the germline V gene. CDR3 length equals 15 residues. The CDR3 reads CASSQGDSPNTEAFF. The DNA of the CDR3 is TGCGCCAGCAGCCAGGGGGACAGTCCGAACACTGAAGCTTTCTTT.

The CDR3 spells CASSLSTGDRYNEQFF. Written as DNA, the CDR3 is TGTGCCAGCAGTCTCTCGACAGGGGATCGCTACAATGAGCAGTTCTTC. This rearrangement joins TRBV6-5 to TRBJ2-1; 8 bases line up with TRBD1. This CDR3 comprises 16 residues. Per germline, CDR1 MNHEY and CDR2 SVGAGI. J gave up 3 bases and V 5 bases, and 9 bases lay outside the gene matches.

This chain connects TRBV18 to TRBJ1-2, with 9 bases identical to TRBD1. From germline, CDR1 is KGHSH and CDR2 LQKENI. J gave up 1 base and V 2 bases, and 5 bases lay outside the gene matches. The CDR3 consists of 16 residues. The CDR3, as DNA: TGTGCCAGCTCACCAAGGGGACAGGGAAGTAACTATGGCTACACCTTC. The encoded protein is CASSPRGQGSNYGYTF. Full variable domain (rest looked up from reference TRBV18 and TRBJ1-2): NAGVMQNPRHLVRRRGQEARLRCSPMKGHSHVYWYRQLPEEGLKFMVYLQKENIIDESGMPKERFSAEFPKEGPSILRIQQVVRGDSAAYFCASSPRGQGSNYGYTFGSGTRLTVV.

The chain carries TRBV10-3 and TRBJ2-4, with D hard to call. The assigned J gene may be wrong: the sequence end matches TRBJ2-7 better. CDR1 is ENHRY, CDR2 SYGVKD, per germline. The CDR3 is 12 residues long. The CDR3 DNA follows: TGTGCCATCAGTGAGTACAGATTCGAGCAGTACTTC. This gives the protein CAISEYRFEQYF.